The next 25 T cell receptor beta chains were all read from a single sample in a study of CD8+CD57+ T cells in acquired aplastic anemia. Those patients picked for sequencing had displayed CD8+CD57+ cell expansion on flow cytometry. According to the study, genomic DNA was the template for TCR beta VDJ and CDR3 profiling. MiXCR, applied by TCRdb to the reads, yields one record per CDR3 protein. Of some 120,000 distinct CDR3 sequences detected, under 60% appear once; the ten largest clones hold around 27%. Material for sequencing was sorted CD4+, CD8+, or CD8+CD57+ T cells (not recorded which) from PBMCs. These receptors all come from a human donor with aplastic anemia.

V usage is TRBV2 and J usage is TRBJ2-5; D unclear. The germline CDR1 and CDR2 sequences are SNHLY and FYNNEI. This CDR3 contains 14 residues. V lost 4 bases and J lost 5, with 14 bases in between. The CDR3 region is CASSGLTGVETQYF. For the CDR3, the DNA is TGTGCCAGCAGTGGTCTAACGGGCGTTGAGACCCAGTACTTC.

The V and J genes are TRBV10-3 and TRBJ1-2; D remains ambiguous. Germline CDR1 and CDR2: ENHRY and SYGVKD. V dropped 0 bases and J dropped 8 bases, with 10 bases sitting between them. The CDR3 consists of 13 residues. CDR3 DNA sequence: TGTGCCATCAGTGAGTCCCTCCGCTGGGGCTACACCTTC. It is translated as CAISESLRWGYTF.

This clonotype came up a few times. A much larger clone lies one base from this, so it may be a read error. The chain uses TRBV7-9 and TRBJ2-7; maybe TRBD1 (6 bases). The CDR3 is 13 residues long. Trimming stripped 1 base from V and 5 bases from J, with 9 bases between. The germline CDR1 and CDR2 sequences are SEHNR and FQNEAQ (reference sequence). CDR3 residues: CASSLVPGDEQYF. DNA of the CDR3: TGTGCCAGCAGCTTAGTACCAGGGGACGAGCAGTACTTC.

This clonotype has a count of ten or more. CDR3 in amino acids: CASSQEAGETQYF. CDR3 nucleotide sequence: TGTGCCAGCAGTCAAGAGGCGGGGGAGACCCAGTACTTC. This chain uses TRBV6-5 with TRBJ2-5, with TRBD2 as a possible D gene (6 bases). The CDR3 runs 13 residues. V lost 5 bases and J 5 bases, leaving 12 bases between the germline ends. Germline CDR1 reads MNHEY; CDR2 reads SVGAGI.

The J gene is TRBJ2-1, the V gene TRBV5-6, with 7 bases that match TRBD2. CDR1 and CDR2 from the germline V gene are SGHDT and YYEEEE. V lost 0 bases and J lost 2; bases outside the gene matches: 2. The CDR3 has 15 residues. This CDR3 reads CASSLDGGAYNEQFF. CDR3 bases: TGTGCCAGCAGCTTGGATGGGGGGGCCTACAATGAGCAGTTCTTC. The full variable domain, in which reference TRBV5-6 and TRBJ2-1 provide the parts outside the CDR3, is DAGVTQSPTHLIKTRGQQVTLRCSPKSGHDTVSWYQQALGQGPQFIFQYYEEEERQRGNFPDRFSGHQFPNYSSELNVNALLLGDSALYLCASSLDGGAYNEQFFGPGTRLTVL.

The chain joins TRBV29-1 to TRBJ2-7, with 8 bases fitting TRBD1. Unmatched junction bases numbered 12, after V lost 5 bases and J lost 3 bases. Germline V CDR1 and CDR2: SQVTM, ANQGSEA. This CDR3 has 15 amino acids. CDR3 amino acids: CSVSSGTGLVYEQYF. CDR3 coding DNA: TGCAGCGTTTCCTCGGGGACAGGCCTCGTCTACGAGCAGTACTTC.

This clonotype was recorded at least ten times. The chain recombines TRBV29-1 with TRBJ1-1; D perhaps matches TRBD1 (5 bases). Germline V gene sequence: CDR1 SQVTM, CDR2 ANQGSEA. Trimming stripped 2 bases from V and 5 bases from J, with 12 bases between. The CDR3 runs to 13 residues. CDR3 loop: CSVESQGGTEAFF. The DNA of the CDR3 is TGCAGCGTTGAAAGTCAGGGAGGGACTGAAGCTTTCTTT.

This clonotype was observed at least ten times. The V call is TRBV7-2, the J call TRBJ1-4; 10 bases fit TRBD1. V lost 2 bases to trimming and J lost 4 bases; unmatched junction nucleotides: 7. The CDR3 runs to 17 residues. Germline CDR1 is SGHTA and CDR2 is FQGNSA. CDR3 coding DNA: TGTGCCAGCAGCTTAAAAGCGACAGGGGGCCGTAATGAAAAACTGTTTTTT. Translating it yields CASSLKATGGRNEKLFF.

The chain couples TRBV20-1 to TRBJ2-7; D not resolved. V was shortened by 0 bases and J by 0 bases, with 12 bases between the two germline ends. Germline V gene sequence: CDR1 DFQATT, CDR2 SNEGSKA (reference sequence). The CDR3 has 15 amino acids. The CDR3 DNA reads as TGCAGTGCTAGAGATCGGGTCCAGAGCTCCTACGAGCAGTACTTC. Protein product: CSARDRVQSSYEQYF.

This rearrangement joins TRBV11-3 to TRBJ1-2, with 8 bases that match TRBD1. The junction had 16 bases not matched to a gene; V was cut back by 5 bases and J by 14 bases. The CDR3 contains 14 residues. From germline, CDR1 is SGHNT and CDR2 YENEEA. CDR3 DNA sequence: TGTGCCAGCAGCGCCGGGACAGGCGGACGTGGAGTTACCTTC. Protein sequence: CASSAGTGGRGVTF.

V is TRBV6-4 and J is TRBJ2-3; D is perhaps TRBD1 or TRBD2 (5 bases each). The germline gives CDR1 MRHNA, CDR2 SNTAGT. The CDR3 extends over 13 amino acids. The V end lost 4 bases, the J end lost 1 base, and 6 bases lay between the germline ends. The CDR3 region is CASSGDGTDTQYF. CDR3 DNA: TGTGCCAGCAGTGGGGACGGCACAGATACGCAGTATTTT.

The rearrangement uses TRBV7-2 and TRBJ1-5, with D possibly being TRBD1 (5 bases). The CDR3 consists of 13 residues. V was cut by 4 bases and J by 5 bases, with 9 bases left in between. CDR1 and CDR2 (germline): SGHTA, FQGNSA. CDR3 DNA sequence: TGTGCCAGCAGCTGGACACAGGATCAGCCCCAGCATTTT. Its protein product is CASSWTQDQPQHF.

This clonotype appeared many times. This chain links TRBV6-1 with TRBJ2-7, with 8 bases matching TRBD2. The germline V gene has CDR1 MNHNS and CDR2 SASEGT. V lost 5 bases, J lost 2 bases, and 5 bases stayed unmatched. There are 14 residues in the CDR3. In DNA form, the CDR3 reads TGTGCCAGCAGTCCTACTAGCGGCACCTACGAGCAGTACTTC. This gives the protein CASSPTSGTYEQYF.

For this clonotype: Sequence at one end of the junction differs from germline and may be a read error. The V call is TRBV10-3, the J call TRBJ2-7; tentative D call: TRBD2 (6 bases). CDR3 length: 13 residues. Germline V gene data show CDR1 as ENHRY and CDR2 as SYGVKD. CDR3 DNA sequence: TGTGCCAGCAGTTCCGGCCTAGCGCGAGAGCAGTACTTC. As protein: CASSSGLAREQYF.

Of note for this clonotype: Being one base from a much bigger clone, this may be a read error. V is TRBV5-1 and J is TRBJ1-3; no firm D call. The V gene lost 5 bases and the J gene lost 4 bases, with 13 bases spanning the gap. The CDR3 consists of 14 residues. The germline CDR1 and CDR2 sequences are SGHRS and YFSETQ. CDR3 loop: CASSGPNSGNTIYF. DNA of the CDR3: TGCGCCAGCAGTGGGCCCAACTCGGGAAACACCATATATTTT.

This clonotype was seen many times. V and J are TRBV5-6 and TRBJ1-6, with a possible D match to TRBD1 (6 bases). This CDR3 contains 14 residues. V was pared by 1 base and J by 7 bases, with 9 bases between. The germline V gene has CDR1 SGHDT and CDR2 YYEEEE. The CDR3 here is CASSLLQGNSPLHF. The CDR3 bases are TGTGCCAGCAGCTTGTTACAGGGAAATTCACCCCTCCACTTT.

The gene calls are TRBV20-1 and TRBJ2-3, with D possibly TRBD1 on 5 matching bases. The CDR3 totals 14 residues. Trimming took 5 bases from V and 5 from J, leaving 17 bases between them. Germline V gene data show CDR1 as DFQATT and CDR2 as SNEGSKA (reference sequence). CDR3 sequence: CSASFTGLGDTQYF. CDR3 in DNA: TGCAGTGCTTCCTTTACAGGTCTCGGAGATACGCAGTATTTT.

This chain uses TRBV2 with TRBJ2-4; tentatively, D is TRBD2 (6 bases). The germline gives CDR1 SNHLY, CDR2 FYNNEI. Trimming cost V 7 bases and J 0 bases, with 13 bases left between them. This CDR3 region has 15 residues. CDR3 sequence reads: CASTSDRLAKNIQYF. The DNA of the CDR3 is TGTGCCAGCACTAGCGACAGATTAGCCAAAAACATTCAGTACTTC. Full variable domain (missing parts from reference TRBV2 and TRBJ2-4): EPEVTQTPSHQVTQMGQEVILRCVPISNHLYFYWYRQILGQKVEFLVSFYNNEISEKSEIFDDQFSVERPDGSNFTLKIRSTKLEDSAMYFCASTSDRLAKNIQYFGAGTRLSVL.

This clonotype has a count of ten or more. This chain uses TRBV6-7 with TRBJ2-7; TRBD1 matches at 7 bases. TRBV6-7 is treated as an ORF (open reading frame) with a function not yet certain. The length of the CDR3 is 17 residues. The trim removed 0 bases at V and 2 bases at J, leaving 10 bases unmatched. The CDR3 coding sequence is TGTGCCAGCAGTTACTCGGGTGACAGGGAGAACCCCTACGAGCAGTACTTC. Its translation is CASSYSGDRENPYEQYF.

V usage is TRBV19 and J usage is TRBJ1-5; D is ambiguous. Trimming took 4 bases from V and 3 from J, leaving 10 bases between them. The CDR3 is 14 amino acids. Germline V gene sequence: CDR1 LNHDA, CDR2 SQIVND (reference sequence). CDR3 sequence: CASSNVGSNQPQHF. The CDR3 coding sequence is TGTGCCAGTAGTAATGTCGGATCCAATCAGCCCCAGCATTTT.

The V gene is TRBV25-1, the J gene TRBJ2-7, with 8 bases aligning to TRBD2. CDR3 length: 14 amino acids. J was trimmed by 7 bases and V by 8 bases; bases with no gene match: 13. Germline V CDR1 and CDR2: MGHDK, SYGVNS. The CDR3 DNA follows: TGTGCCAGCGTGGGACCGGGACTAGTGAGGGAGCAGTACTTC. Protein sequence: CASVGPGLVREQYF.

The V and J genes are TRBV19 and TRBJ1-3, with 8 bases lining up with TRBD1. The J segment lost 0 bases and the V segment lost 9 bases, leaving 4 bases of the junction unmatched. CDR1 LNHDA and CDR2 SQIVND come from the germline V gene (reference sequence). This CDR3 has 14 amino acids. In DNA, the CDR3 is TGTGCCAGCCATACAGGGGGCTCTGGAAACACCATATATTTT. Protein sequence: CASHTGGSGNTIYF.

This clonotype came up a few times. The gene calls are TRBV19 and TRBJ1-1; no clear D. Trimming removed 0 bases at V and 0 bases at J, with 8 bases between. From germline, CDR1 is LNHDA and CDR2 SQIVND (reference sequence). The CDR3 length is 15 residues. CDR3 sequence reads: CASSIDAGMNTEAFF. CDR3 nucleotides: TGTGCCAGTAGTATAGATGCGGGGATGAACACTGAAGCTTTCTTT.

The V call is TRBV10-2, the J call TRBJ1-2, with D unresolved. CDR3 length: 14 residues. Germline CDR1 is WSHSY and CDR2 is SAAADI. The ends were cut back, 7 bases at V and 1 base at J, with 13 bases in the middle. The CDR3 nucleotides read TGCGCCAGCACATCCCTTTCCCTTAACTATGGCTACACCTTC. Its translation is CASTSLSLNYGYTF.

This chain links TRBV29-1 with TRBJ1-4; D remains unclear. CDR1 is SQVTM and CDR2 is ANQGSEA in the germline V gene. The CDR3 consists of 12 residues. Trimming shortened V by 7 bases and J by 7 bases, and 13 bases separated the two germline ends. CDR3 region: CSAGAAGEKLFF. In DNA, the CDR3 is TGCAGCGCCGGCGCGGCGGGTGAAAAACTGTTTTTT.